One and the same sample provided the 18 T cell receptor beta chains below, sequenced in a study of Graves' ophthalmopathy and Graves' hyperthyroidism. From RNA, the CDR3 regions of TCR beta chains were amplified and sequenced. First-round RT-PCR relied on HTBI primers, and a second-round multiplex PCR came next. TCRdb re-called the multiplex PCR reads through MiXCR, storing one row per CDR3 protein. The sample shows some 520,000 distinct CDR3 sequences, about 15% of them seen only once. Sequenced input: blood. The receptors were sampled from a woman younger than 45 with Graves' ophthalmopathy.

This clonotype appeared many times. The rearrangement joins TRBV5-1 to TRBJ1-5, with D possibly TRBD1 on 5 matching bases. This CDR3 region has 16 residues. Looked up from germline, CDR1 is SGHRS and CDR2 is YFSETQ. V lost 0 bases to trimming and J lost 3 bases, with 13 bases between them. This CDR3 reads CASSLGTRTYNQPQHF. CDR3 DNA: TGCGCCAGCAGCTTGGGGACCCGGACATACAATCAGCCCCAGCATTTT.

This clonotype showed up many times. The V gene is TRBV7-2, the J gene TRBJ2-5; D gene ambiguous. The CDR3 loop spans 14 amino acids. Deletions cut 5 bases from V and 5 bases from J, with 15 bases between. Looked up from germline, CDR1 is SGHTA and CDR2 is FQGNSA. In DNA form, the CDR3 reads TGTGCCAGCAGCCTTCGGGTGCGCGAGGAGACCCAGTACTTC. Translation gives CASSLRVREETQYF.

This clonotype was detected ten times or more. V usage is TRBV6-5 and J usage is TRBJ1-2; 7 bases agree with TRBD1. V was pared by 0 bases and J by 3 bases, with 7 bases of the junction left unmatched. This CDR3 is built from 16 residues. Germline values: CDR1 MNHEY, CDR2 SVGAGI. This CDR3 reads CASSYSSVTGDYGYTF. The DNA of the CDR3 is TGTGCCAGCAGTTACTCATCAGTCACAGGGGACTATGGCTACACCTTC.

The chain uses TRBV12-3 or TRBV12-4 and TRBJ2-5; perhaps D is TRBD1 or TRBD2 (5 bases each). CDR3 length: 18 residues. Trimming pared 4 bases from V and 5 bases from J, leaving 26 bases between. This chain's CDR3 is CASSSRLGDPKAWETQYF. The CDR3 DNA sequence: TGTGCCAGCAGTTCTCGCCTGGGGGACCCCAAGGCGTGGGAGACCCAGTACTTC.

The V call is TRBV12-3 or TRBV12-4, the J call TRBJ1-6; D call uncertain. The CDR3 runs 12 residues. The V end lost 7 bases, the J end lost 8 bases, and 9 bases lay between the germline ends. The CDR3 DNA reads as TGTGCCAGCACCCAATTGGATTCACCCCTCCACTTT. Translating gives CASTQLDSPLHF.

This clonotype was observed at least ten times. This chain joins TRBV28 and TRBJ1-1, with D perhaps TRBD1 (6 bases). The CDR3 has 13 amino acids. Trimming cost V 4 bases and J 5 bases, with 11 bases left between them. Germline CDR1 is MDHEN and CDR2 is SYDVKM. CDR3 nucleotide sequence: TGTGCCAGCAGTTCGGGCAGGGGTACTGAAGCTTTCTTT. Translated, it gives CASSSGRGTEAFF.

This clonotype was seen at least ten times. The chain is built from TRBV28 and TRBJ2-3; TRBD2 might be the D (6 bases). CDR1 and CDR2 from the germline V gene are MDHEN and SYDVKM. Trimming pared 2 bases from V and 0 bases from J, leaving 6 bases between. This CDR3 region has 14 residues. This chain's CDR3 is CASSLGGSTDTQYF. The DNA of the CDR3 is TGTGCCAGCAGTTTAGGGGGGAGCACAGATACGCAGTATTTT. Based on the CDR3 plus reference TRBV28 and TRBJ2-3, the full variable domain is DVKVTQSSRYLVKRTGEKVFLECVQDMDHENMFWYRQDPGLGLRLIYFSYDVKMKEKGDIPEGYSVSREKKERFSLILESASTNQTSMYLCASSLGGSTDTQYFGPGTRLTVL.

This clonotype was recorded a few times. The chain couples TRBV6-4 to TRBJ1-1; D is perhaps TRBD1 (6 bases). This CDR3 region has 13 residues. The V and J ends lost 2 bases and 6 bases respectively, with 10 bases between them. Germline CDR1 is MRHNA and CDR2 is SNTAGT. CDR3 DNA: TGTGCCAGCAGTGACGGGGCAGGGGCTGAAGCTTTCTTT. Protein: CASSDGAGAEAFF.

This clonotype was seen a handful of times. A read error may explain this, as a much larger clone is one base away. The rearrangement uses TRBV30 and TRBJ1-5; TRBD1 matches 9 bases. Germline lookup yields CDR1 GTSNPN and CDR2 SVGIG (reference sequence). CDR3 length: 14 amino acids. V shed 5 bases and J 4 bases; nucleotides not matched to a gene: 6. The CDR3 nucleotides read TGTGCCTGGGGTCGGGGACAGGGTAATCAGCCCCAGCATTTT. Its protein is CAWGRGQGNQPQHF.

Regarding this clonotype: A much larger clone is a single base away; this may be a read error. This chain joins TRBV28 and TRBJ2-7, with 7 bases fitting TRBD2. The germline V gene encodes CDR1 MDHEN and CDR2 SYDVKM. Germline trimming cut 3 bases from V and 7 bases from J; bases unmatched to any gene: 9. The CDR3 runs 14 residues. The CDR3, as DNA: TGTGCCAGCAGTTTGTGGGAGGGCGTACGGGAGCAGTACTTC. This sequence encodes CASSLWEGVREQYF.

In its sample, this clonotype was seen many times. The V call is TRBV11-3, the J call TRBJ2-7; 8 bases fit TRBD2. There are 14 residues in the CDR3. The J segment lost 5 bases and the V segment lost 1 base, leaving 4 bases of the junction unmatched. Per the germline V gene, CDR1 is SGHNT and CDR2 is YENEEA. CDR3 amino acids: CASSLGGGQNEQYF. The CDR3, as DNA: TGTGCCAGCAGCTTAGGCGGGGGGCAGAACGAGCAGTACTTC.

This clonotype has at least ten counts. V usage is TRBV4-1 and J usage is TRBJ2-5; TRBD2 agrees at 9 bases. Per germline, CDR1 MGHRA and CDR2 YSYEKL. The V segment lost 4 bases and the J segment 0 bases; nucleotides outside the gene matches: 12. The CDR3 extends over 18 amino acids. This chain's CDR3 is CASSRSDAGGLYQETQYF. Here the CDR3 DNA reads TGCGCCAGCAGCCGTTCTGACGCGGGAGGGCTGTACCAAGAGACCCAGTACTTC.

There are many counts of this clonotype. The chain couples TRBV27 to TRBJ2-7; 7 nucleotides align to TRBD2. The germline CDR1 and CDR2 sequences are MNHEY and SMNVEV (reference sequence). The CDR3 spans 18 residues. Losses at the gene ends were 3 bases for V and 2 bases for J; bases not matched to a gene: 16. CDR3 bases: TGTGCCAGCAGTTTCCGGGGCCCCTCTAGCGGCAACACCTACGAGCAGTACTTC. This sequence encodes CASSFRGPSSGNTYEQYF.

There are a few counts of this clonotype. The chain recombines TRBV11-2 with TRBJ2-7; tentatively, D is TRBD1 (5 bases). Trimming left V 5 bases short and J 2 bases short, with 19 bases between. CDR1 and CDR2 (germline): SGHAT, FQNNGV. This CDR3 has 16 residues. CDR3 DNA: TGTGCCAGCAGCCCAGGGATACAGGCCGGGCCCTACGAGCAGTACTTC. Residues: CASSPGIQAGPYEQYF.

There are many counts of this clonotype. The chain uses TRBV3-1 and TRBJ1-1; tentatively, D is TRBD1 (5 bases). The V end lost 4 bases, the J end lost 3 bases, and 9 bases lay between the germline ends. CDR3 length: 13 amino acids. Germline assignment: CDR1 LGHDT and CDR2 YNNKEL (reference sequence). The CDR3 here is CASSPGGHTEAFF. CDR3 bases: TGTGCCAGCAGCCCGGGGGGTCACACTGAAGCTTTCTTT.

This clonotype was counted many times. This sequence joins TRBV24-1 and TRBJ1-2; 8 nucleotides align to TRBD1. The CDR3 length is 15 residues. The germline V gene encodes CDR1 KGHDR and CDR2 SFDVKD. V was pared by 4 bases and J by 2 bases, with 5 bases of the junction left unmatched. CDR3 DNA: TGTGCCACCAGTGACTCAGGGGGCGAGAACTATGGCTACACCTTC. It specifies CATSDSGGENYGYTF.

This clonotype was observed a handful of times. The chain employs TRBV25-1 and TRBJ2-4; 7 nucleotides align to TRBD1. CDR1 and CDR2 from the germline V gene are MGHDK and SYGVNS. The J segment lost 10 bases and the V segment lost 6 bases, leaving 12 bases of the junction unmatched. The CDR3 has 14 amino acids. Here the CDR3 DNA reads TGTGCCAGCAGCGATACCGGGACAGCTACGATTCAGTACTTC. This encodes CASSDTGTATIQYF.

Only a few counts were recorded for this clonotype. The V and J genes are TRBV6-1 and TRBJ2-5; 9 nucleotides match TRBD2. The CDR3 is 17 residues long. Germline loops: CDR1 MNHNS, CDR2 SASEGT. With 1 base clipped from V and 6 bases from J, the junction kept 12 bases outside the gene matches. Written as DNA, the CDR3 is TGTGCCAGCAGTGAAGGTGGGATAGCGGGGGATCGAAAGACCCAGTACTTC. Translation: CASSEGGIAGDRKTQYF.